The rows below give T cell receptor beta chains drawn from one sample of a study of blood T cell repertoires in COVID-19. Clones were read by immunoSEQ multiplex PCR, and TCRdb kept only the in-frame ones, dropping some. The sample records about 200,000 clones, about nine tenths being singletons. The sample taken for sequencing was peripheral blood. These receptors all come from a woman in her seventies with acute or convalescent COVID-19. Each CDR3 is given with its conserved first and last residue. D genes are given only for firm matches. The listing skips clone size in some rows; elsewhere it reads once, few, many or a size class.

J gene	CDR3 length	V gene	D gene	clone size	CDR3 DNA	CDR3 protein
TRBJ2-1	13	TRBV6-1	TRBD2	.	TGTGCCAGCAGTGAGGGCGGGAGGCGGGAGCAGTTCTTC	CASSEGGRREQFF
TRBJ2-5	16	TRBV7-2	.	.	TGTGCCAGCAGCTTACGCCGTACAGGGTTACAAGAGACCCAGTACTTC	CASSLRRTGLQETQYF
TRBJ2-7	14	TRBV18	.	once	TGTGCCAGCTCACCACTTTCAGGGCCCGACGAGCAGTACTTC	CASSPLSGPDEQYF
TRBJ2-3	13	TRBV29-1	TRBD2	.	TGCAGCGTTGTAGGCGGGAGTACAGATACGCAGTATTTT	CSVVGGSTDTQYF
TRBJ1-2	11	TRBV7-9	.	.	TGTGCCGGCGGGGAGAACTATGGCTACACCTTC	CAGGENYGYTF
TRBJ1-2	15	TRBV4-2	.	.	TGTGCCAGCAGCCAAGAGGGCACAGTGGACTATGGCTACACCTTC	CASSQEGTVDYGYTF
TRBJ1-5	16	TRBV24-1	.	.	TGTGCCACCAGTGATTCTAAACCAGGGGTCAATCAGCCCCAGCATTTT	CATSDSKPGVNQPQHF
TRBJ2-1	13	TRBV2	.	.	TGTGCCAGCAGCACCCTCGGCCAGGGTGAGCAGTTCTTC	CASSTLGQGEQFF
TRBJ2-7	15	TRBV7-2	.	.	TGTGCCAGCAGTCCTTCCAGCGTCAGCTCCTACGAGCAGTACTTC	CASSPSSVSSYEQYF
TRBJ2-7	15	TRBV5-1	.	.	TGCGCCAGCAGCTCACCCGCGGGGAGGTCCTACGAGCAGTACTTC	CASSSPAGRSYEQYF
TRBJ1-2	15	TRBV6-5	TRBD1	.	TGTGCCAGCAGGGTACAGGGGGCCCTTTCGTATGGCTACACCTTC	CASRVQGALSYGYTF
TRBJ1-2	12	TRBV7-9	.	few	TGTGCCAGCGGGCCGAAAATAGATGGCTACACCTTC	CASGPKIDGYTF
TRBJ2-7	14	TRBV2	.	.	TGTGCCAGCAGTGACAGGGCAGGGACCTACGAGCAGTACTTC	CASSDRAGTYEQYF
TRBJ1-2	13	TRBV5-5	.	.	TGTGCCAGCAGCCCCCGGGGGGGATCTGGCTACACCTTC	CASSPRGGSGYTF
TRBJ1-2	15	TRBV3-1/TRBV3-2	.	.	TGTGCCAGCAGCCGCCGTTACAGGGAGTTTGAGGGCTACACCTTC	CASSRRYREFEGYTF
TRBJ2-1	14	TRBV29-1	TRBD1	.	TGCAGCGTTGCGGTGGGACAGGCCCACGGGGAGCAGTTCTTC	CSVAVGQAHGEQFF
TRBJ1-6	14	TRBV7-9	.	few	TGTGCCAGCAGCTTCTGGGGGGGGGAAGCACCCCTCCACTTT	CASSFWGGEAPLHF
TRBJ2-2	16	TRBV9	.	.	TGTGCCAGCAGCGGGGGGGAAGCCTTATACACCGGGGAGCTGTTTTTT	CASSGGEALYTGELFF
TRBJ1-1	14	TRBV27	.	.	TGTGCCAGCAGCCGCGCTTTGGACAGCACTGAAGCTTTCTTT	CASSRALDSTEAFF
TRBJ2-1	16	TRBV28	TRBD2	.	TGTGCCAGCAGCCACCCTGGTAGCGGGAGGGCCTATGAGCAGTTCTTC	CASSHPGSGRAYEQFF
TRBJ2-1	15	TRBV7-2	.	.	TGTGCCAGCAGCTTTCAGGTTCTCCCTTTCAATGAGCAGTTCTTC	CASSFQVLPFNEQFF
TRBJ2-2	13	TRBV15	.	.	TGTGCCACCCTCAGGGTGCGGGACGGGGAGCTGTTTTTT	CATLRVRDGELFF
TRBJ2-1	14	TRBV7-9	TRBD2	.	TGTGCCACCGAACTAGCGGACTCCTACAATGAGCAGTTCTTC	CATELADSYNEQFF
TRBJ1-1	17	TRBV5-1	TRBD1	.	TGCGCCAGCAGCTTGGCCCTACCGGGACAGGGTATCTCTGAAGCTTTCTTT	CASSLALPGQGISEAFF
TRBJ2-3	14	TRBV7-8	.	.	TGTGCCAGCAGCTTAGTGGCCGACACAGATACGCAGTATTTT	CASSLVADTDTQYF
TRBJ1-5	13	TRBV2	.	few	TGTGCCAGCAGTAGGTGGGGGGGTGAGCCCCAGCATTTT	CASSRWGGEPQHF
TRBJ2-1	16	TRBV29-1	TRBD2	.	TGCAGCGTTTTACGAAAGGGACTAGCGGGAGGTGGGGAGCAGTTCTTC	CSVLRKGLAGGGEQFF
TRBJ2-3	15	TRBV12-5	.	.	TGTGCTAGTGGTTTGGACGACAGGTTGCCAGATACGCAGTATTTT	CASGLDDRLPDTQYF
TRBJ2-5	13	TRBV18	.	.	TGTGCCAGCTCACCACCGCCCGGGGAGACCCAGTACTTC	CASSPPPGETQYF
TRBJ2-1	12	TRBV27	TRBD1	.	TGTGCCAGCATCGGCAGGGGGCCTGAGCAGTTCTTC	CASIGRGPEQFF
TRBJ1-6	14	TRBV7-2	.	.	TGTGCCTCCACTACTGGGGCGGTTAATTCACCCCTCCACTTT	CASTTGAVNSPLHF
TRBJ2-2	14	TRBV7-8	.	once	TGTGCCAGCAGCAACAGGGATTCGACCGGGGAGCTGTTTTTT	CASSNRDSTGELFF
TRBJ2-7	16	TRBV5-1	.	.	TGCGCCAGCAGCCCCGGCGGGAAACAGCTACGATGGGAGCAGTACTTC	CASSPGGKQLRWEQYF
TRBJ1-5	15	TRBV25-1	.	.	TGTGCCAGCAGTGATCAGCGGGGGGGCAATCAGCCCCAGCATTTT	CASSDQRGGNQPQHF
TRBJ1-6	16	TRBV7-8	.	.	TGTGCCAGCAGCTTAGCCACGCAGGGTGGAAATTCACCCCTCCACTTT	CASSLATQGGNSPLHF
TRBJ1-6	17	TRBV5-4	.	.	TGTGCCAGCAGCCCTGGCGGGGGGAATTACCTTAATTCACCCCTCCACTTT	CASSPGGGNYLNSPLHF
TRBJ2-5	13	TRBV11-2	.	.	TGTGCCAGCAGCTTAAGGGGTTTTGAGACCCAGTACTTC	CASSLRGFETQYF
TRBJ2-7	12	TRBV6-5	.	.	TGTGCCAGCAAACATCAGGGACTCGAGCAGTACTTC	CASKHQGLEQYF
TRBJ1-2	14	TRBV18	.	.	TGTGCCAGCTCACCCACCTCGGGGGACTATGGCTACACCTTC	CASSPTSGDYGYTF
TRBJ1-5	14	TRBV7-2	TRBD1	.	TGTGCCAGCAGCTTCAGACAGGGGGATCAGCCCCAGCATTTT	CASSFRQGDQPQHF
TRBJ1-2	14	TRBV7-9	TRBD1	.	TGTGCCAGCACCCCGACAGGGTCTAACTATGGCTACACCTTC	CASTPTGSNYGYTF
TRBJ2-7	13	TRBV14	.	.	TGTGCCAGCAGCCAAATTGGTAGCGGCGAGCAGTACTTC	CASSQIGSGEQYF
TRBJ1-1	13	TRBV19	.	once	TGTGCCAGTACCTCGCCGGTGAACACTGAAGCTTTCTTT	CASTSPVNTEAFF
TRBJ2-1	13	TRBV19	TRBD1	.	TGTGCCAGTAGTATTATGGACAGGGGTGCGCAGTTCTTC	CASSIMDRGAQFF
TRBJ2-7	15	TRBV27	TRBD1	.	TGTGCCAGCAGTTCGCCGACAGGGGGTCCCTACGAGCAGTACTTC	CASSSPTGGPYEQYF
TRBJ2-3	16	TRBV9	.	.	TGTGCCAGCAGCGTCACCATACTACTTCCCGGAGATACGCAGTATTTT	CASSVTILLPGDTQYF
TRBJ2-1	15	TRBV6-4	TRBD2	.	TGTGCCAGCAGTAGGGTAGCGGGAACCTACAATGAGCAGTTCTTC	CASSRVAGTYNEQFF
TRBJ2-5	16	TRBV5-5	TRBD1	.	TGTGCCAGCAGGTCCCTAACAGGGGGCGCGGGGGAGACCCAGTACTTC	CASRSLTGGAGETQYF
TRBJ2-7	14	TRBV14	TRBD1	.	TGTGCCAGCTCCGGGACAGACGTATCCTACGAGCAGTACTTC	CASSGTDVSYEQYF
TRBJ2-3	15	TRBV2	TRBD1	.	TGTGCCAGCAGGGGACAGGGGGCTCGAATAGATACGCAGTATTTT	CASRGQGARIDTQYF
TRBJ2-2	15	TRBV2	TRBD2	.	TGTGCCAGCTCGGGACTACTTAGAGGAACCGGGGAGCTGTTTTTT	CASSGLLRGTGELFF
TRBJ1-6	15	TRBV7-2	.	.	TGTGCCAGCAGCTTGCGGGGGATGGGGAATTCACCCCTCCACTTT	CASSLRGMGNSPLHF